This T cell receptor (beta chain) was recorded in a study of OX40 agonist ivuxolimab in advanced cancers. Trimming left V 2 bases short and J 0 bases short, with 12 bases between. This CDR3 comprises 16 residues. CDR1 is SGHTA and CDR2 is FQGTGA in the germline V gene. The study's findings and limits: Dosing at 0.1 to 3.0 mg/kg was accompanied by clonal expansion of CD4+ and CD8+ blood T cells by week 6.

The repertoire was sequenced with immunoSEQ multiplex PCR; TCRdb's copy has only in-frame clones and lacks some. Among about 59,000 clones listed, roughly 83% were seen once. Worth noting for this clone: The antigen remains undetermined.

This TCR derives from an adult with an advanced solid tumor such as melanoma, head and neck, liver or kidney cancer. The J gene is TRBJ2-3, the V gene TRBV7-3, with a tentative D call TRBD2 (6 bases). This sample comprised CD4+ or CD8+ T cells sorted from blood, obtained in a trial of the OX40 agonist ivuxolimab. The CDR3 DNA reads as TGTGCCAGCAGCTTACGGGGGACTCCTAGCACAGATACGCAGTATTTT. Amino acids: CASSLRGTPSTDTQYF.